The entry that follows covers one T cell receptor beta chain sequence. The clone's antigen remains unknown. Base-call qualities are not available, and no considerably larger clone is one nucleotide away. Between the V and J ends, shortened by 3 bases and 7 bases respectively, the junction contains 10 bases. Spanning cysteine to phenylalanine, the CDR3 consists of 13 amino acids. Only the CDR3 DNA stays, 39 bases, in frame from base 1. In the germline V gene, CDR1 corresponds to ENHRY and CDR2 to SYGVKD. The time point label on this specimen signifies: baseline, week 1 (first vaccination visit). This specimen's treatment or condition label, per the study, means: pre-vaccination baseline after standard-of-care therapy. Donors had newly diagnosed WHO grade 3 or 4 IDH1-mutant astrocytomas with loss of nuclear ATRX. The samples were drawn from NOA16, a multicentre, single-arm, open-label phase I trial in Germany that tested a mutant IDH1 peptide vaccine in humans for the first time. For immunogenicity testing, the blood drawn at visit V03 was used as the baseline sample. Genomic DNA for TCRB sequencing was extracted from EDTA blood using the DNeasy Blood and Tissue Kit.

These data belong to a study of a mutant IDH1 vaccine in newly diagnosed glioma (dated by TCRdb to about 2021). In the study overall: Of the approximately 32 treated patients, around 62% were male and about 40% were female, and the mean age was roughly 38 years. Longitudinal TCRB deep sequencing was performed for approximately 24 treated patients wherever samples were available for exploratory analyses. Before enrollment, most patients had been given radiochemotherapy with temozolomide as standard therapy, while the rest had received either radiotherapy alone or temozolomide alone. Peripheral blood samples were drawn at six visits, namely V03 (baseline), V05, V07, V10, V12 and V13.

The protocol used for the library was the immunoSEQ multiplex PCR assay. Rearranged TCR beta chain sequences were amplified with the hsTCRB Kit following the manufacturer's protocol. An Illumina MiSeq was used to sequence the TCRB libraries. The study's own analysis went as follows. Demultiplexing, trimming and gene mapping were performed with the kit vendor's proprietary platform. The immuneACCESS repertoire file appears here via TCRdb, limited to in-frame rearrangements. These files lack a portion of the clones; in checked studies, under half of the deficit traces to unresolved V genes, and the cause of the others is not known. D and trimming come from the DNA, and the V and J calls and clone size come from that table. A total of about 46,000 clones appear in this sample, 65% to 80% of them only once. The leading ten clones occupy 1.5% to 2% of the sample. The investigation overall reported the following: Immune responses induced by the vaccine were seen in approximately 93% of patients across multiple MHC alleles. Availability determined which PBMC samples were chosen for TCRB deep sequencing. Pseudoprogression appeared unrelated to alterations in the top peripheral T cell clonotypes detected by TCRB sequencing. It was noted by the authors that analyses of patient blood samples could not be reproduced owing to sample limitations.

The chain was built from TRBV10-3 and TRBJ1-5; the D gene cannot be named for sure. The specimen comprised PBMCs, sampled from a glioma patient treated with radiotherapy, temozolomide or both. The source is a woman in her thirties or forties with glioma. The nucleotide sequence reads TGTGCCATCAGTGACCGGGCGAACCAGCCCCAGCATTTT. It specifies CAISDRANQPQHF.